The clone carrying this TCR beta chain was recorded only once. CDR1 and CDR2 from the germline V gene are GTSNPN and SVGIG (reference sequence). V lost 4 bases and J lost 14; bases outside the gene matches: 9. This CDR3 is built from 13 residues. In the original workflow: Estimates of nucleated cell counts were drawn from the amplification of reference gene primers. TCRdb keeps only in-frame clones here, not all; method: immunoSEQ multiplex PCR. That table supplies the V and J calls and clone size; D and trimming were determined from the DNA. This table holds about 500,000 clones, around 87% found once. This sample stems from a study of blood T cell repertoires in COVID-19.

Material for sequencing was PBMCs or T cells enriched from blood (not recorded which). V gene TRBV30 combines with J gene TRBJ1-6, with 9 bases identical to TRBD1. This TCR was recovered from a woman between 18 and 29 years old who had recovered from COVID-19. The CDR3 reads CAWTSGDRVALHF. Written as DNA, the CDR3 is TGTGCCTGGACCTCAGGGGACAGGGTCGCCCTCCACTTT.